These 24 T cell receptor beta chains were sequenced from one sample in a study of cytomegalovirus exposure and HLA in healthy donors. A multiplex PCR was run with 60 Vbeta primers and 13 Jbeta primers. Assay used: immunoSEQ multiplex PCR; TCRdb lists only in-frame clones, some missing. Its table lists roughly 60,000 clones. Sequences were obtained from PBMCs. The receptors originated from a woman in her late teens or twenties in good health and CMV-seronegative.

This chain uses TRBV7-2 with TRBJ1-2; 10 bases are shared with TRBD1. The CDR3 length is 13 residues. The V gene end was trimmed by 5 bases and the J gene end by 8 bases; junction bases not matched to a gene: 5. Germline assignment: CDR1 SGHTA and CDR2 FQGNSA. The CDR3 bases are TGTGCCAGCAGCCCAGACAGGGGGCAAGGCTACACCTTC. This sequence encodes CASSPDRGQGYTF.

The J gene is TRBJ2-5, the V gene TRBV25-1; TRBD2 is a possible D gene (7 bases). Germline V gene sequence: CDR1 MGHDK, CDR2 SYGVNS. The CDR3 is made up of 14 amino acids. Trimming removed 8 bases from V and 5 bases from J, with 18 bases in between. The CDR3 sequence: CASGVGGTLETQYF. The CDR3 coding sequence is TGTGCCAGCGGAGTGGGAGGGACACTGGAGACCCAGTACTTC.

The chain joins TRBV7-9 to TRBJ1-1; TRBD1 is a possible D gene (5 bases). The CDR3 contains 14 residues. The germline V gene encodes CDR1 SEHNR and CDR2 FQNEAQ (reference sequence). With 5 bases removed from V and 2 bases from J, the gap between germline ends came to 12 bases. CDR3 amino acids: CASSGLGVNTEAFF. Here the CDR3 DNA reads TGTGCCAGCAGCGGGCTAGGGGTTAACACTGAAGCTTTCTTT.

The gene calls are TRBV6-5 and TRBJ2-7; possible D gene TRBD2, 5 bases. Trimming left V 3 bases short and J 5 bases short, with 11 bases between. Germline-derived CDR1 and CDR2 are MNHEY and SVGAGI. The CDR3 covers 13 residues. Here the CDR3 DNA reads TGTGCCAGCAGTTATGCTACAGCGGACGAGCAGTACTTC. Its translation is CASSYATADEQYF.

The chain couples TRBV25-1 to TRBJ2-2; 11 bases match TRBD1. This CDR3 region has 15 residues. After removal of 6 bases from V and 7 bases from J, the junction contained 7 bases not matched to a gene. Germline V gene data show CDR1 as MGHDK and CDR2 as SYGVNS. The DNA of the CDR3 is TGTGCCAGCAGAGCCCCGGGACAGGGGGACGGGGAGCTGTTTTTT. It translates to CASRAPGQGDGELFF.

The rearrangement links TRBV29-1 to TRBJ1-1, with a possible D match to TRBD1 (5 bases). Trimming took off 6 bases at V and 3 bases at J, with 8 bases between the two ends. The CDR3 totals 11 residues. Germline loops: CDR1 SQVTM, CDR2 ANQGSEA. CDR3: CSVGGDTEAFF. CDR3 nucleotides: TGCAGCGTCGGGGGAGACACTGAAGCTTTCTTT.

CDR3 DNA sequence: TGTGCCAGTAGAACAGGGGGTTATAGCAATCAGCCCCAGCATTTT. Amino acids: CASRTGGYSNQPQHF. The chain links TRBV19 to TRBJ1-5, with 8 bases lining up with TRBD1. The CDR3 totals 15 residues. J lost 0 bases, V lost 6 bases, and 4 bases had no gene match. CDR1 and CDR2 from the germline V gene are LNHDA and SQIVND (reference sequence).

The V gene is TRBV5-4, the J gene TRBJ1-1; D is perhaps TRBD1 (6 bases). V lost 4 bases, J lost 4 bases, and 8 bases lay in between. The CDR3 length is 12 residues. Germline CDR1 is SGHNT and CDR2 is YYREEE (reference sequence). CDR3 residues: CASSQTGTEAFF. The CDR3 bases are TGTGCCAGCAGCCAGACAGGCACTGAAGCTTTCTTT.

The rearrangement links TRBV6-5 to TRBJ2-7; TRBD2 is a possible D gene (5 bases). The V gene lost 2 bases and the J gene lost 4 bases, with 9 bases spanning the gap. This CDR3 comprises 13 residues. Per germline, CDR1 MNHEY and CDR2 SVGAGI. CDR3 DNA: TGTGCCAGCAGTTACCATACGGGGTACGAGCAGTACTTC. Its translation is CASSYHTGYEQYF.

The V gene is TRBV30, the J gene TRBJ1-2; D not resolved. This CDR3 contains 11 residues. V shed 6 bases and J shed 8 bases, with 13 bases lying between them. CDR1 is GTSNPN, CDR2 SVGIG, per germline (reference sequence). The DNA for the CDR3 is TGTGCCTGTACCACTACGCAGGGCTACACCTTC. It translates to CACTTTQGYTF. Drawing the rest from reference TRBV30 and TRBJ1-2, the complete variable domain is SQTIHQWPATLVQPVGSPLSLECTVEGTSNPNLYWYRQAAGRGLQLLFYSVGIGQISSEVPQNLSASRPQDRQFILSSKKLLLSDSGFYLCACTTTQGYTFGSGTRLTVV.

J is TRBJ2-7 and V is TRBV5-1; D might be TRBD2 (6 bases). The CDR3 is 13 residues long. V lost 1 base to trimming and J lost 3 bases, with 8 bases between them. The germline gives CDR1 SGHRS, CDR2 YFSETQ. The chain's CDR3 is CASSLFSGYEQYF. For the CDR3, the DNA is TGCGCCAGCAGCTTGTTTAGCGGCTACGAGCAGTACTTC.

This rearrangement joins TRBV2 to TRBJ2-5, with 16 nucleotides matching TRBD2. The CDR3 covers 20 residues. Germline CDR1 SNHLY, CDR2 FYNNEI. Trimming removed 1 base from V and 3 bases from J; junction bases left unmatched: 11. This chain's CDR3 is CASSEVWGLAGGPTKETQYF. The CDR3 DNA reads TGTGCCAGCAGTGAAGTTTGGGGACTAGCGGGAGGGCCGACCAAAGAGACCCAGTACTTC.

This chain uses TRBV5-1 with TRBJ2-5; 9 bases map to TRBD2. The CDR3 loop spans 15 amino acids. The germline V gene has CDR1 SGHRS and CDR2 YFSETQ. Trimming took 4 bases from V and 3 from J; bases not matched to a gene: 7. Here the CDR3 reads CASSAGTSSKETQYF. The CDR3 bases are TGCGCCAGCAGCGCCGGGACTAGCAGCAAAGAGACCCAGTACTTC.

The rearrangement links TRBV4-1 to TRBJ2-6; 11 bases match TRBD1. Germline CDR1 and CDR2: MGHRA and YSYEKL. The CDR3 is made up of 19 amino acids. V trimming: 1 base; J trimming: 2 bases; junction bases outside the gene matches: 7. The CDR3 spells CASSQGDGDRGTGANVLTF. The CDR3 bases are TGCGCCAGCAGCCAAGGGGATGGGGACAGGGGGACTGGGGCCAACGTCCTGACTTTC.

J is TRBJ1-2 and V is TRBV11-2; D call uncertain. This CDR3 contains 14 residues. Germline V lookup: CDR1 SGHAT, CDR2 FQNNGV. Trimming pared 0 bases from V and 2 bases from J, leaving 7 bases between. The CDR3 coding sequence is TGTGCCAGCAGCTTAGAGGGCTTCAACTATGGCTACACCTTC. This gives the protein CASSLEGFNYGYTF.

The CDR3 DNA follows: TGCAGCGCCGGGACAGGAGCCGCCTACGAGCAGTACTTC. Translating gives CSAGTGAAYEQYF. The chain is built from TRBV29-1 and TRBJ2-7, with TRBD1 identical over 8 bases. Germline-derived CDR1 and CDR2 are SQVTM and ANQGSEA. This CDR3 has 13 residues. Losses at the gene ends were 7 bases for V and 2 bases for J; bases not matched to a gene: 7.

The V call is TRBV2, the J call TRBJ1-1; perhaps TRBD1 as D (6 bases). The germline gives CDR1 SNHLY, CDR2 FYNNEI. The CDR3 length is 14 residues. V was clipped by 6 bases and J by 5 bases, with 16 bases between them. The CDR3 sequence: CASSGQARGTEAFF. The DNA of the CDR3 is TGTGCCAGCAGCGGTCAAGCCAGGGGAACTGAAGCTTTCTTT.

This chain uses TRBV11-2 with TRBJ2-7, with 8 bases aligning to TRBD2. The CDR3 contains 17 residues. With 4 bases clipped from V and 0 bases from J, the junction kept 11 bases outside the gene matches. Germline V gene sequence: CDR1 SGHAT, CDR2 FQNNGV. The CDR3, as DNA: TGTGCCAGCAGCTCCCGTACTAGCGGACCTTCCTCCTACGAGCAGTACTTC. Translating gives CASSSRTSGPSSYEQYF.

V usage is TRBV6-1 and J usage is TRBJ2-3, with D hard to call. Trimming shortened V by 6 bases and J by 6 bases, and 7 bases separated the two germline ends. The CDR3 is 11 residues long. Germline CDR1 is MNHNS and CDR2 is SASEGT. As DNA, the CDR3 is TGTGCCAGCAGCGGGTCGGATACGCAGTATTTT. The encoded protein is CASSGSDTQYF.

This chain connects TRBV30 to TRBJ1-1, with D possibly TRBD1 on 6 matching bases. V lost 5 bases and J lost 7, with 14 bases in between. CDR3 length: 12 amino acids. Germline lookup yields CDR1 GTSNPN and CDR2 SVGIG (reference sequence). The CDR3 DNA reads as TGTGCCTGGGGAGAGATGACAGGTGAAGCTTTCTTT. Translating it yields CAWGEMTGEAFF.

CDR3 sequence: CASSLGGRDEQYF. The CDR3 DNA follows: TGTGCCAGCAGCTTGGGTGGTCGGGACGAGCAGTACTTC. The chain joins TRBV7-2 to TRBJ2-7; D is unclear. Germline CDR1 SGHTA, CDR2 FQGNSA. V shed 3 bases and J shed 5 bases, with 11 bases lying between them. This CDR3 contains 13 residues.

The CDR3 spells CASSGLTNTGELFF. The CDR3 coding sequence is TGTGCCAGCAGTGGACTAACGAACACCGGGGAGCTGTTTTTT. The J gene is TRBJ2-2, the V gene TRBV25-1; D may be TRBD2 (5 bases). Trimming stripped 4 bases from V and 0 bases from J, with 6 bases between. Germline-derived CDR1 and CDR2 are MGHDK and SYGVNS. CDR3 size: 14 residues.

V and J are TRBV5-4 and TRBJ2-1; tentative D call: TRBD2 (6 bases). In germline, CDR1 is SGHNT, CDR2 YYREEE (reference sequence). V dropped 0 bases and J dropped 6 bases, with 13 bases sitting between them. There are 15 residues in the CDR3. The DNA of the CDR3 is TGTGCCAGCAGCTTGGTTGCGGGATCCGCCAATGAGCAGTTCTTC. It encodes CASSLVAGSANEQFF.

J is TRBJ1-1 and V is TRBV4-1, with 9 positions matching TRBD1. This CDR3 has 18 amino acids. The germline CDR1 and CDR2 sequences are MGHRA and YSYEKL. V lost 1 base, J lost 10 bases, and 19 bases stayed unmatched. The chain's CDR3 is CASSQGDMALTGGEGAFF. The CDR3 nucleotides read TGCGCCAGCAGCCAAGGAGACATGGCTCTAACAGGGGGCGAGGGAGCTTTCTTT.